The 24 T cell receptor beta chains listed next were all sequenced from one sample in a study of blood T cell repertoires in COVID-19. Sequenced by immunoSEQ multiplex PCR; TCRdb stores in-frame clones only, minus some. The sample holds around 400,000 clones, approximately 90% seen once. The sequenced material came from PBMCs or T cells enriched from blood (not recorded which). The receptors were gathered from a woman in her 40s who had been exposed to COVID-19.

The rearrangement links TRBV9 to TRBJ2-1; the match to TRBD2 covers 8 bases. The J segment lost 9 bases and the V segment lost 3 bases, leaving 11 bases of the junction unmatched. Per the germline V gene, CDR1 is SGDLS and CDR2 is YYNGEE. The CDR3 length is 15 residues. The CDR3 sequence: CASSASGTSRGEQFF. The CDR3 DNA sequence: TGTGCCAGCAGCGCTAGTGGGACTAGTAGGGGTGAGCAGTTCTTC.

This clone is a singleton in its sample. V and J are TRBV19 and TRBJ1-5, with D possibly matching TRBD1 (5 bases). Germline-derived CDR1 and CDR2 are LNHDA and SQIVND (reference sequence). This CDR3 has 16 residues. V lost 5 bases, J lost 6 bases, and 20 bases lay in between. CDR3 residues: CASSSEGQGGGQPQHF. CDR3 DNA: TGTGCCAGTAGTTCCGAAGGGCAGGGTGGTGGTCAGCCCCAGCATTTT.

The chain links TRBV10-1 to TRBJ2-3, with 7 bases aligning to TRBD1. Germline values: CDR1 WNHNN, CDR2 SYGVQD (reference sequence). The V and J ends lost 5 bases and 4 bases, in that order; junction bases with no gene match: 0. The CDR3 runs to 12 residues. The CDR3 here is CASSTGADTQYF. The CDR3 coding sequence is TGCGCCAGCAGTACAGGGGCAGATACGCAGTATTTT.

The chain combines TRBV4-3 with TRBJ2-3; the D gene is possibly TRBD2 (5 bases). Trimming shortened V by 1 base and J by 6 bases, and 23 bases separated the two germline ends. The CDR3 contains 18 residues. Germline CDR1 reads LGHNA; CDR2 reads YSLEER. The CDR3 reads CASSQVPQSSRGVDTQYF. In DNA, the CDR3 is TGCGCCAGCAGCCAAGTGCCCCAGTCCTCTCGGGGTGTGGATACGCAGTATTTT.

Worth noting for this clone: One base separates it from a far larger clone, so it is likely a read error. The CDR3 DNA follows: TGTGCCAGCAGCTTGGAGAGCTCCTATAATTCACCCCTCCACTTT. This sequence encodes CASSLESSYNSPLHF. The chain couples TRBV5-4 to TRBJ1-6; no reliable D call. The V gene lost 0 bases and the J gene lost 0 bases, with 4 bases spanning the gap. CDR1 and CDR2 from the germline V gene are SGHNT and YYREEE (reference sequence). The CDR3 runs 15 residues.

V is TRBV21-1 and J is TRBJ2-1; the table's TRBD1 call for D was not verified on the DNA. TRBV21-1 is a recognized pseudogene. The CDR3 totals 14 residues. The CDR3 sequence is CASSFTGGRNEQFF. The CDR3 bases are TGTGCCAGCAGCTTCACAGGGGGCCGTAATGAGCAGTTCTTC.

This chain connects TRBV24-1 to TRBJ2-3; 9 bases match TRBD2. The V gene end was trimmed by 4 bases and the J gene end by 4 bases; junction bases not matched to a gene: 14. The CDR3 sequence is 18 residues long. Germline loops: CDR1 KGHDR, CDR2 SFDVKD. CDR3 DNA sequence: TGTGCCACCAGTGACCGAGGGGCTAGCGGGAATGGGCCAGATACGCAGTATTTT. Protein sequence: CATSDRGASGNGPDTQYF.

This clone has only one observation. This chain connects TRBV27 to TRBJ1-6; 9 nucleotides agree with TRBD1. The germline CDR1 and CDR2 sequences are MNHEY and SMNVEV (reference sequence). There are 14 residues in the CDR3. V trimming: 7 bases; J trimming: 9 bases; junction bases outside the gene matches: 7. The CDR3 reads CASTRTGVGSPLHF. The CDR3 region has the DNA TGTGCCAGCACACGGACAGGGGTGGGTTCACCCCTCCACTTT.

The chain uses TRBV27 and TRBJ2-7; 11 bases fit TRBD2. Germline CDR1 and CDR2: MNHEY and SMNVEV (reference sequence). This CDR3 is 18 amino acids long. After removal of 2 bases from V and 2 bases from J, the junction contained 11 bases not matched to a gene. CDR3 loop: CASSLKPSGGPLTYEQYF. The CDR3 bases are TGTGCCAGCAGTTTAAAACCTAGCGGGGGGCCATTAACCTACGAGCAGTACTTC.

This clone was observed a handful of times. The chain has TRBV6-5 and TRBJ1-1, with 9 bases matching TRBD1. CDR3 length equals 15 residues. In germline, CDR1 is MNHEY, CDR2 SVGAGI. The V and J ends lost 7 bases and 3 bases, in that order; junction bases with no gene match: 9. The chain's CDR3 is CASNGPGQGYTEAFF. In DNA form, the CDR3 reads TGTGCCAGCAACGGACCGGGACAGGGATACACTGAAGCTTTCTTT.

The gene calls are TRBV27 and TRBJ1-5; D unclear. Germline CDR1 reads MNHEY; CDR2 reads SMNVEV (reference sequence). CDR3 size: 13 residues. Trimming stripped 4 bases from V and 6 bases from J, with 10 bases between. CDR3 residues: CASSYTGSQPQHF. The CDR3 region has the DNA TGTGCCAGCAGTTATACGGGATCTCAGCCCCAGCATTTT.

The chain recombines TRBV10-3 with TRBJ2-5, with TRBD2 matching over 11 bases. The CDR3 sequence is 15 residues long. The J segment lost 0 bases and the V segment lost 6 bases, leaving 3 bases of the junction unmatched. Germline V gives CDR1 ENHRY, CDR2 SYGVKD. The CDR3 DNA reads as TGTGCCATCAGCCTACTAGCGGGGGACCAAGAGACCCAGTACTTC. Amino acids: CAISLLAGDQETQYF.

J is TRBJ1-6 and V is TRBV9, with 7 bases matching TRBD1. V lost 4 bases and J lost 0; bases outside the gene matches: 4. The CDR3 totals 16 residues. The germline CDR1 and CDR2 sequences are SGDLS and YYNGEE. CDR3 sequence: CASSSTGSSYNSPLHF. DNA of the CDR3: TGTGCCAGCAGCTCGACAGGGAGCTCCTATAATTCACCCCTCCACTTT.

This clone was detected once. The CDR3 nucleotides are TGTGCCAGCAGTGTAAGACAGATATCTGAAGCTTTCTTT. Residues: CASSVRQISEAFF. This chain links TRBV2 with TRBJ1-1; tentatively, D is TRBD1 (5 bases). The CDR3 has 13 amino acids. Germline V CDR1 and CDR2: SNHLY, FYNNEI. V was pared by 4 bases and J by 6 bases, with 12 bases between.

The J gene is TRBJ1-3, the V gene TRBV19, with 7 bases identical to TRBD1. This CDR3 comprises 16 residues. V was clipped by 3 bases and J by 5 bases; unmatched bases: 10. Germline V CDR1 and CDR2: LNHDA, SQIVND (reference sequence). Here the CDR3 reads CASSMMEGGRRNTIYF. CDR3 coding DNA: TGTGCCAGTAGTATGATGGAAGGGGGCAGAAGAAACACCATATATTTT.

CDR3 in amino acids: CASSWIRGGPLRRGEAFF. The DNA for the CDR3 is TGTGCCAGCAGCTGGATACGGGGAGGGCCTCTACGGAGGGGTGAAGCTTTCTTT. V is TRBV5-6 and J is TRBJ1-1; possibly TRBD1 for D (5 bases). Germline CDR1 reads SGHDT; CDR2 reads YYEEEE. V was trimmed by 3 bases and J by 7 bases, leaving 28 bases between them. This CDR3 region has 18 residues.

J is TRBJ2-3 and V is TRBV7-3; 7 bases map to TRBD1. V shed 1 base and J 1 base; nucleotides not matched to a gene: 2. The CDR3 is made up of 15 amino acids. Germline V gene lookup returns CDR1 SGHTA and CDR2 FQGTGA. The CDR3, as DNA: TGTGCCAGCAGCTTAATAGGACAGGGCACAGATACGCAGTATTTT. Its translation is CASSLIGQGTDTQYF.

This chain joins TRBV7-3 and TRBJ2-1, with TRBD2 matching 14 bases. This CDR3 is built from 13 residues. Germline lookup yields CDR1 SGHTA and CDR2 FQGTGA. The J segment lost 12 bases and the V segment lost 4 bases, leaving 2 bases of the junction unmatched. In DNA, the CDR3 is TGTGCCAGCAGCTCTGGGACTAGCGGGGGGCAGTTCTTC. Its translation is CASSSGTSGGQFF. Full variable domain (outside the CDR3, taken from reference TRBV7-3 and TRBJ2-1): GAGVSQTPSNKVTEKGKYVELRCDPISGHTALYWYRQSLGQGPEFLIYFQGTGAADDSGLPNDRFFAVRPEGSVSTLKIQRTERGDSAVYLCASSSGTSGGQFFGPGTRLTVL.

The chain recombines TRBV6-5 with TRBJ2-2, with 9 positions matching TRBD1. Germline assignment: CDR1 MNHEY and CDR2 SVGAGI. The J segment lost 10 bases and the V segment lost 2 bases, leaving 8 bases of the junction unmatched. This CDR3 contains 15 residues. The CDR3 DNA reads as TGTGCCAGCAGTTACCCGGGACAGGGAAGGGAGGAGCTGTTTTTT. Translation gives CASSYPGQGREELFF.

The chain joins TRBV7-8 to TRBJ1-5; 8 bases align to TRBD1. From germline, CDR1 is SGHVS and CDR2 FQNEAQ. V shed 5 bases and J 4 bases; nucleotides not matched to a gene: 7. CDR3 size: 15 residues. The CDR3 loop reads CASSPYNRGNQPQHF. DNA for the CDR3: TGTGCCAGCAGCCCATACAACAGGGGGAATCAGCCCCAGCATTTT.

The gene calls are TRBV18 and TRBJ1-5, with TRBD1 matching 7 bases. Germline values: CDR1 KGHSH, CDR2 LQKENI. The CDR3 totals 16 residues. Trimming cost V 2 bases and J 0 bases; bases outside gene matches: 4. CDR3 residues: CASSPTGTASNQPQHF. For the CDR3, the DNA is TGTGCCAGCTCACCAACCGGGACAGCTAGCAATCAGCCCCAGCATTTT. Drawing the rest from reference TRBV18 and TRBJ1-5, the complete variable domain is NAGVMQNPRHLVRRRGQEARLRCSPMKGHSHVYWYRQLPEEGLKFMVYLQKENIIDESGMPKERFSAEFPKEGPSILRIQQVVRGDSAAYFCASSPTGTASNQPQHFGDGTRLSIL.

The rearrangement uses TRBV29-1 and TRBJ1-1, with 8 bases aligning to TRBD1. CDR1 is SQVTM, CDR2 ANQGSEA, per germline. CDR3 size: 14 residues. J was trimmed by 0 bases and V by 5 bases; bases with no gene match: 5. The DNA of the CDR3 is TGCAGCGTTTCCCGGACAGGGATGAACACTGAAGCTTTCTTT. This translates into CSVSRTGMNTEAFF.

The V gene is TRBV2, the J gene TRBJ2-7, with 8 bases fitting TRBD1. Trimming cost V 4 bases and J 6 bases; bases outside gene matches: 8. This CDR3 region has 14 residues. Per the germline V gene, CDR1 is SNHLY and CDR2 is FYNNEI. CDR3 sequence: CASSVEQGGSEQYF. In nucleotides, the CDR3 is TGTGCCAGCAGTGTAGAACAGGGGGGTTCCGAGCAGTACTTC.

The chain joins TRBV11-1 to TRBJ2-1, with D possibly matching TRBD2 (5 bases). V lost 3 bases and J lost 9, with 6 bases in between. The CDR3 has 11 residues. CDR1 is SGHAT and CDR2 is FQDESV in the germline V gene (reference sequence). The CDR3 DNA reads TGTGCCAGCAGCTTTGAGGGTGAGCAGTTCTTC. It is translated as CASSFEGEQFF. Full variable domain (missing parts from reference TRBV11-1 and TRBJ2-1): EAEVAQSPRYKITEKSQAVAFWCDPISGHATLYWYRQILGQGPELLVQFQDESVVDDSQLPKDRFSAERLKGVDSTLKIQPAELGDSAMYLCASSFEGEQFFGPGTRLTVL.